Each of the 29 T cell receptor beta chains below was sequenced from the same sample in a study of cytomegalovirus exposure and HLA in healthy donors. PCR employed 60 Vbeta and 13 Jbeta primers. Repertoires were generated with immunoSEQ multiplex PCR, while TCRdb's copy carries only in-frame clones and drops some. The sample yields approximately 150,000 clones, roughly 80% seen once. Source material: PBMCs. Every receptor here comes from a male donor in good health and CMV-seronegative.

This clone showed up just a few times. The chain combines TRBV29-1 with TRBJ2-5; D might be TRBD1 (6 bases). The CDR3 covers 12 residues. Germline values: CDR1 SQVTM, CDR2 ANQGSEA. The ends were cut back, 4 bases at V and 8 bases at J, with 14 bases in the middle. The DNA for the CDR3 is TGCAGCGTTGCCGCGAACAGGGACACCCAGTACTTC. Its translation: CSVAANRDTQYF.

The V gene is TRBV19, the J gene TRBJ1-1; 7 bases align to TRBD1. V trimming: 3 bases; J trimming: 7 bases; junction bases outside the gene matches: 14. Germline lookup yields CDR1 LNHDA and CDR2 SQIVND (reference sequence). The CDR3 is 16 amino acids. Here the CDR3 DNA reads TGTGCCAGTAGTATCCAACCGGGACAGAGGACTTGTGAAGCTTTCTTT. The encoded protein is CASSIQPGQRTCEAFF.

V gene TRBV5-1 combines with J gene TRBJ2-5; D might be TRBD1 (5 bases). This CDR3 region has 12 residues. The germline V gene encodes CDR1 SGHRS and CDR2 YFSETQ. V was cut by 7 bases and J by 4 bases, with 11 bases left in between. The CDR3 sequence: CASAGNGETQYF. The CDR3 nucleotides are TGCGCCAGCGCAGGGAATGGAGAGACCCAGTACTTC.

The V call is TRBV5-1, the J call TRBJ2-1; 14 bases align to TRBD2. V lost 5 bases and J lost 10; bases outside the gene matches: 2. The CDR3 spans 13 residues. CDR1 is SGHRS and CDR2 is YFSETQ in the germline V gene. The CDR3 sequence is CASRTSGRAEQFF. The DNA for the CDR3 is TGCGCCAGCAGGACTAGCGGGAGGGCAGAGCAGTTCTTC.

A note on this clone: Distinct nucleotide sequences in the sample also encode this CDR3. The chain combines TRBV18 with TRBJ1-2, with 9 bases identical to TRBD1. Germline CDR1 reads KGHSH; CDR2 reads LQKENI. The CDR3 has 13 amino acids. Unmatched junction bases numbered 1, after V lost 3 bases and J lost 5 bases. The CDR3 nucleotides are TGTGCCAGCTCACCGGACAGGGGATATGGCTACACCTTC. Its protein product is CASSPDRGYGYTF.

A few counts support this clone. This sequence joins TRBV10-1 and TRBJ1-1; tentatively, D is TRBD1 (5 bases). This CDR3 is 16 amino acids long. The V end was cut by 6 bases, the J end by 5 bases, with 22 bases between. Germline CDR1 WNHNN, CDR2 SYGVQD (reference sequence). The CDR3 region has the DNA TGCGCCAGCAGCGAAAGGGCAGGGTCAGTACATACTGAAGCTTTCTTT. Its translation: CASSERAGSVHTEAFF.

The V call is TRBV28, the J call TRBJ1-1; 7 positions agree with TRBD1. This CDR3 has 13 amino acids. V gave up 6 bases and J gave up 7 bases; unmatched junction bases: 8. Germline CDR1 is MDHEN and CDR2 is SYDVKM. The CDR3 region is CASRAKQGREAFF. CDR3 in DNA: TGTGCCAGCAGGGCGAAACAGGGGCGTGAAGCTTTCTTT.

This chain links TRBV5-1 with TRBJ1-1, with TRBD1 matching 7 bases. J gave up 1 base and V 6 bases, and 6 bases lay outside the gene matches. The germline CDR1 and CDR2 sequences are SGHRS and YFSETQ. The length of the CDR3 is 14 residues. The CDR3 sequence is CASTTTGANTEAFF. CDR3 in DNA: TGCGCCAGCACCACCACAGGGGCGAACACTGAAGCTTTCTTT.

This CDR3 reads CASSPGGQGSNTIYF. As DNA, the CDR3 is TGTGCCAGCAGCCCAGGGGGACAGGGTTCGAACACCATATATTTT. The chain uses TRBV7-8 and TRBJ1-3; 9 nucleotides align to TRBD1. The CDR3 consists of 15 residues. Germline V gene lookup returns CDR1 SGHVS and CDR2 FQNEAQ. Trimming at V came to 5 bases and at J to 7 bases, leaving 9 bases not matched to a gene.

This chain joins TRBV19 and TRBJ1-5, with TRBD1 as a possible D gene (5 bases). The CDR3 spans 14 residues. V was trimmed by 4 bases and J by 4 bases, leaving 11 bases between them. In germline, CDR1 is LNHDA, CDR2 SQIVND (reference sequence). The CDR3 DNA reads as TGTGCCAGTAGTACCGGACACCCTAATCAGCCCCAGCATTTT. It encodes CASSTGHPNQPQHF.

This CDR3 is CASSSGLKETQYF. The CDR3 region has the DNA TGTGCCAGCAGCTCGGGACTAAAAGAGACCCAGTACTTC. The rearrangement joins TRBV11-2 to TRBJ2-5, with TRBD2 identical over 7 bases. The CDR3 covers 13 residues. Germline trimming cut 4 bases from V and 3 bases from J; bases unmatched to any gene: 2. CDR1 is SGHAT and CDR2 is FQNNGV in the germline V gene.

This clone was seen a few times. The V call is TRBV30, the J call TRBJ1-1; D is unclear. Germline V lookup: CDR1 GTSNPN, CDR2 SVGIG (reference sequence). V was cut by 3 bases and J by 0 bases, with 8 bases left in between. The CDR3 consists of 13 residues. CDR3 coding DNA: TGTGCCTGGAGCAGGCTGATGAACACTGAAGCTTTCTTT. Its translation is CAWSRLMNTEAFF. The whole variable domain, filled in from reference TRBV30 and TRBJ1-1, reads SQTIHQWPATLVQPVGSPLSLECTVEGTSNPNLYWYRQAAGRGLQLLFYSVGIGQISSEVPQNLSASRPQDRQFILSSKKLLLSDSGFYLCAWSRLMNTEAFFGQGTRLTVV.

The chain couples TRBV18 to TRBJ2-2, with D uncertain. The CDR3 totals 13 residues. Trimming took off 5 bases at V and 7 bases at J, with 11 bases between the two ends. Germline V gene data show CDR1 as KGHSH and CDR2 as LQKENI. The CDR3 loop is CASSNMESGELFF. The CDR3, as DNA: TGTGCCAGCTCAAACATGGAGAGCGGGGAGCTGTTTTTT.

The chain couples TRBV18 to TRBJ1-1; D is possibly TRBD1 (5 bases). The germline V gene has CDR1 KGHSH and CDR2 LQKENI. Trimming removed 3 bases from V and 1 base from J, with 12 bases in between. The CDR3 spans 15 residues. The DNA of the CDR3 is TGTGCCAGCTCACCCGGCGGGGGAGGGAACACTGAAGCTTTCTTT. The encoded protein is CASSPGGGGNTEAFF.

The chain couples TRBV7-8 to TRBJ2-7; tentatively, D is TRBD1 (6 bases). Trimming cost V 5 bases and J 5 bases, with 16 bases left between them. Germline V gene sequence: CDR1 SGHVS, CDR2 FQNEAQ. This CDR3 contains 14 residues. As DNA, the CDR3 is TGTGCCAGCAGCCCAAACAGGGCAGGCAACGAGCAGTACTTC. Amino acids: CASSPNRAGNEQYF.

This clone was observed a few times. The chain employs TRBV7-9 and TRBJ2-5; 7 nucleotides agree with TRBD1. The germline CDR1 and CDR2 sequences are SEHNR and FQNEAQ (reference sequence). V lost 5 bases, J lost 2 bases, and 8 bases stayed unmatched. The CDR3 spans 15 residues. The CDR3 sequence is CASSTRQGTQETQYF. In DNA, the CDR3 is TGTGCCAGCAGCACCCGACAGGGCACACAAGAGACCCAGTACTTC. Based on the CDR3 plus reference TRBV7-9 and TRBJ2-5, the full variable domain is DTGVSQNPRHKITKRGQNVTFRCDPISEHNRLYWYRQTLGQGPEFLTYFQNEAQLEKSRLLSDRFSAERPKGSFSTLEIQRTEQGDSAMYLCASSTRQGTQETQYFGPGTRLLVL.

Only a few counts were recorded for this clone. This sequence joins TRBV4-3 and TRBJ2-7, with 12 bases matching TRBD2. V lost 0 bases and J lost 6; bases outside the gene matches: 6. The V gene's germline CDR1 is LGHNA and CDR2 YSLEER. This CDR3 spans 16 amino acids. The CDR3 bases are TGCGCCAGCAGCCAAGATTTCAGACTAGCGGGAGCCGAGCAGTACTTC. It specifies CASSQDFRLAGAEQYF.

Only a few counts were recorded for this clone. The chain links TRBV5-8 to TRBJ1-2; possibly TRBD1 for D (6 bases). V lost 1 base to trimming and J lost 6 bases, with 19 bases between them. Germline assignment: CDR1 SGHTS and CDR2 YDEGEE. CDR3 length: 16 amino acids. CDR3 DNA: TGTGCCAGCAGCTTGCTCTGGAGCGGACAGCGCGATGGCTACACCTTC. Amino acids: CASSLLWSGQRDGYTF.

This chain joins TRBV9 and TRBJ2-2; TRBD1 matches 8 bases. The germline gives CDR1 SGDLS, CDR2 YYNGEE. There are 17 residues in the CDR3. The ends lost 4 bases at V and 2 bases at J; junction bases unmatched: 10. The CDR3 is CASSSRDRTSNTGELFF. The CDR3 DNA is TGTGCCAGCAGCTCCCGGGACAGGACGTCTAACACCGGGGAGCTGTTTTTT.

The chain joins TRBV28 to TRBJ2-1; 8 nucleotides agree with TRBD1. V shed 6 bases and J 12 bases; nucleotides not matched to a gene: 13. Germline CDR1 is MDHEN and CDR2 is SYDVKM. There are 14 residues in the CDR3. Here the CDR3 reads CASSPPGQGKAQFF. The CDR3 DNA is TGTGCCAGCAGCCCCCCCGGACAGGGCAAGGCGCAGTTCTTC.

V gene TRBV7-9 combines with J gene TRBJ1-1; 9 bases are shared with TRBD1. V shed 1 base and J 5 bases; nucleotides not matched to a gene: 8. The germline gives CDR1 SEHNR, CDR2 FQNEAQ (reference sequence). The CDR3 length is 16 residues. The CDR3 nucleotides are TGTGCCAGCAGCTTAGGAATACAGGGGGCCCTGACTGAAGCTTTCTTT. This codes for CASSLGIQGALTEAFF.

The CDR3 loop reads CASRSTPQETQYF. CDR3 nucleotide sequence: TGTGCCAGCAGATCGACACCCCAAGAGACCCAGTACTTC. The chain joins TRBV6-6 to TRBJ2-5, with D unresolved. Germline V gives CDR1 MNHNY, CDR2 SVGAGI (reference sequence). The V gene lost 6 bases and the J gene lost 1 base, with 9 bases spanning the gap. This CDR3 has 13 residues.

The chain is built from TRBV19 and TRBJ1-2; TRBD1 matches 8 bases. V shed 8 bases, J shed 4 bases, and the junction held 9 bases outside the gene matches. Germline CDR1 reads LNHDA; CDR2 reads SQIVND (reference sequence). The CDR3 runs 14 residues. Here the CDR3 DNA reads TGTGCCAGTTTTGGACAGGGTGCCGCCTATGGCTACACCTTC. Translation: CASFGQGAAYGYTF.

The chain carries TRBV4-3 and TRBJ1-4; D gene unclear. The CDR3 length is 16 residues. Trimming removed 4 bases from V and 1 base from J, with 13 bases in between. Germline CDR1 and CDR2: LGHNA and YSLEER. The CDR3 DNA follows: TGCGCCAGCAGCCGGGAAGTCGGGAAAACTAATGAAAAACTGTTTTTT. This sequence encodes CASSREVGKTNEKLFF.

This chain uses TRBV7-8 with TRBJ2-7, with TRBD2 identical over 8 bases. V trimming: 1 base; J trimming: 4 bases; junction bases outside the gene matches: 12. The V gene's germline CDR1 is SGHVS and CDR2 FQNEAQ. The CDR3 length is 17 residues. CDR3: CASSLVTGGVVPYEQYF. The CDR3 DNA is TGTGCCAGCAGCTTAGTGACGGGAGGGGTTGTTCCGTACGAGCAGTACTTC.

The chain recombines TRBV6-6 with TRBJ1-4, with 9 bases lining up with TRBD1. The germline gives CDR1 MNHNY, CDR2 SVGAGI (reference sequence). The CDR3 sequence is 14 residues long. V was pared by 6 bases and J by 5 bases, with 4 bases of the junction left unmatched. This CDR3 is CASRIGTGNEKLFF. CDR3 bases: TGTGCCAGCAGGATAGGGACAGGGAATGAAAAACTGTTTTTT.

The chain carries TRBV7-7 and TRBJ2-1; 7 bases agree with TRBD1. Germline V CDR1 and CDR2: SSHAT, FNYEAQ (reference sequence). The CDR3 sequence is 12 residues long. With 4 bases clipped from V and 16 bases from J, the junction kept 10 bases outside the gene matches. The DNA for the CDR3 is TGTGCCAGCAGCTCCGCCGGGACAGAGCTTTTCTTC. This codes for CASSSAGTELFF.

This sequence joins TRBV7-6 and TRBJ2-7; the match to TRBD2 covers 8 bases. The CDR3 has 14 residues. The V segment lost 2 bases and the J segment 2 bases; nucleotides outside the gene matches: 2. Looked up from germline, CDR1 is SGHVS and CDR2 is FNYEAQ. CDR3 residues: CASSLSGRAYEQYF. CDR3 DNA sequence: TGTGCCAGCAGCTTATCCGGGAGGGCCTACGAGCAGTACTTC. Full variable domain (missing parts from reference TRBV7-6 and TRBJ2-7): GAGVSQSPRYKVTKRGQDVALRCDPISGHVSLYWYRQALGQGPEFLTYFNYEAQQDKSGLPNDRFSAERPEGSISTLTIQRTEQRDSAMYRCASSLSGRAYEQYFGPGTRLTVT.

V gene TRBV7-2 combines with J gene TRBJ2-3, with 14 positions matching TRBD2. Trimming cost V 4 bases and J 6 bases; bases outside gene matches: 9. CDR1 and CDR2 from the germline V gene are SGHTA and FQGNSA. This CDR3 has 17 residues. The CDR3 protein is CASSSRLAGGPGDTQYF. The CDR3 region has the DNA TGTGCCAGCAGCTCTCGACTAGCGGGAGGGCCGGGGGATACGCAGTATTTT. Combining the CDR3 with reference TRBV7-2 and TRBJ2-3 gives the whole variable domain GAGVSQSPSNKVTEKGKDVELRCDPISGHTALYWYRQSLGQGLEFLIYFQGNSAPDKSGLPSDRFSAERTGGSVSTLTIQRTQQEDSAVYLCASSSRLAGGPGDTQYFGPGTRLTVL.